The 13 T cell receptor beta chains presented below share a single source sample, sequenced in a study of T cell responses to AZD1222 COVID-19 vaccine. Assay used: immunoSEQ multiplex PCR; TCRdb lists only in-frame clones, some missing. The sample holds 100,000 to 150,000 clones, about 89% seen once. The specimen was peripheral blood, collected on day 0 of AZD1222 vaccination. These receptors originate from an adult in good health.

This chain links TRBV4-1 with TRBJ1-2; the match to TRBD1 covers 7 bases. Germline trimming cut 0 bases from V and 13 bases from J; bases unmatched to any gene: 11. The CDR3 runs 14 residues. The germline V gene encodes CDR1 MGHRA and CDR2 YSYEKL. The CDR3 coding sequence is TGCGCCAGCAGCCAAGAAGGGACAGACCCTATTCCCACCTTC. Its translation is CASSQEGTDPIPTF.

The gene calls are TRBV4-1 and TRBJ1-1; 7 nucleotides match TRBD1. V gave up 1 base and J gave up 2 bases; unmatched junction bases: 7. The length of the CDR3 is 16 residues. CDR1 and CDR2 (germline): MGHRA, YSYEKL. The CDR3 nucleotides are TGCGCCAGCAGCCAAGCCAGGGGGGGGCAAAACACTGAAGCTTTCTTT. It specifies CASSQARGGQNTEAFF.

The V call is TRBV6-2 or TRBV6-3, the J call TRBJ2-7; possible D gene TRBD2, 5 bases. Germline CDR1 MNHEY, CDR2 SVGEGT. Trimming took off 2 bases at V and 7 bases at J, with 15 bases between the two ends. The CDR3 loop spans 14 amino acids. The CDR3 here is CASSYGLLGREQYF. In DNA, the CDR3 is TGTGCCAGCAGTTACGGACTTTTAGGGCGGGAGCAGTACTTC.

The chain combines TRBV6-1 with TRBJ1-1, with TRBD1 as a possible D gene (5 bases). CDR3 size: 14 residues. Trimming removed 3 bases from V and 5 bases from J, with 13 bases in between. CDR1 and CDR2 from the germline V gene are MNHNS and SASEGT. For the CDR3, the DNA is TGTGCCAGCAGTGACAGGGCTGGGCGGACTGAAGCTTTCTTT. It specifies CASSDRAGRTEAFF.

The DNA for the CDR3 is TGTGCCAGCAGTTTGAAGGGGGGCTCGTTTCAGCCCCAGCATTTT. This codes for CASSLKGGSFQPQHF. The V and J genes are TRBV27 and TRBJ1-5, with D tentatively TRBD1 (6 bases). Germline V gene data show CDR1 as MNHEY and CDR2 as SMNVEV (reference sequence). Trimming stripped 3 bases from V and 6 bases from J, with 15 bases between. CDR3 length equals 15 residues.

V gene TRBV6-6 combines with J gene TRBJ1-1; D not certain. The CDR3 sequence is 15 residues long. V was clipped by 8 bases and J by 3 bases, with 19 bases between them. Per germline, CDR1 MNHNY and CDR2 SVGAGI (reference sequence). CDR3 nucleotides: TGTGCCAGCCGTCAAAGACGGGAGACGGACACTGAAGCTTTCTTT. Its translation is CASRQRRETDTEAFF.

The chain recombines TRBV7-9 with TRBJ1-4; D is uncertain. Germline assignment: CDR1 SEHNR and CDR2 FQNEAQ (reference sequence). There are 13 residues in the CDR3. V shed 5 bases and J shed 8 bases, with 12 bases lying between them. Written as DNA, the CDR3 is TGTGCCAGCAGCCCTTTCGGAGACGAAAAACTGTTTTTT. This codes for CASSPFGDEKLFF.

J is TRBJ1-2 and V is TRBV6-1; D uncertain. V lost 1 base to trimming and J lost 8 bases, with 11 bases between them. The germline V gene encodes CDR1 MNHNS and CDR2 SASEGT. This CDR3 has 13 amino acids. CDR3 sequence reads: CASSEDWATGYTF. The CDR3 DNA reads TGTGCCAGCAGTGAAGATTGGGCTACCGGCTACACCTTC.

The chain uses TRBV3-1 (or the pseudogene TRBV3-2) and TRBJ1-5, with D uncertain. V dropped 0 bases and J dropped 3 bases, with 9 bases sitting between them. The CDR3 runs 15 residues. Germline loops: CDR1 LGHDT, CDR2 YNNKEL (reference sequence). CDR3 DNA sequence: TGTGCCAGCAGCCAAGAATTGAGCTTCAATCAGCCCCAGCATTTT. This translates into CASSQELSFNQPQHF.

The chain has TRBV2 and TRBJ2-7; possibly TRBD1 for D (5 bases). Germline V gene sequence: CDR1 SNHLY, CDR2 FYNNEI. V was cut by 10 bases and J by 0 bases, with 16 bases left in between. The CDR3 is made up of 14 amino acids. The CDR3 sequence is CATKTAVSSYEQYF. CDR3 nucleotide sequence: TGTGCCACGAAGACAGCCGTGAGCTCCTACGAGCAGTACTTC.

CDR3 DNA: TGTGCCAGCAGCTTAGAAGCCGGTGAAGCTTTCTTT. Protein: CASSLEAGEAFF. The V gene is TRBV7-9, the J gene TRBJ1-1; no clear D gene. Germline CDR1 SEHNR, CDR2 FQNEAQ (reference sequence). This CDR3 is 12 amino acids long. V lost 1 base and J 7 bases, leaving 7 bases between the germline ends.

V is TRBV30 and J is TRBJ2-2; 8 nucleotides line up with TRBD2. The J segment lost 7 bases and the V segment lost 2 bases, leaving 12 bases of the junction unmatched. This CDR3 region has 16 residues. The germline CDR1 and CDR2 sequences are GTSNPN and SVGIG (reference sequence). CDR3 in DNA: TGTGCCTGGAGTAACCCCGGGGGGGCGTTTGGCGGGGAGCTGTTTTTT. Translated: CAWSNPGGAFGGELFF.

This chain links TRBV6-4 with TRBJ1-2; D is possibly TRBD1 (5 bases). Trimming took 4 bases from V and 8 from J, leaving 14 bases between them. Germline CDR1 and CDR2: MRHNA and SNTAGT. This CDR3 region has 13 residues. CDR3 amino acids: CASSVSWGKGYTF. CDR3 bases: TGTGCCAGCAGTGTTTCGTGGGGGAAGGGCTACACCTTC.